The present T cell receptor beta chain was sequenced within a study of CD8+ T cells in alopecia areata. Investigators isolated RNA and reverse transcribed it into cDNA to act as the sequencing template. Clones were sequenced by immunoSEQ multiplex PCR, and TCRdb holds only the in-frame ones, with some missing. The sample shows under 300,000 clones, roughly two thirds of them seen only once. Sampling of alopecia areata patients yielded lesional scalp punch biopsies as well as peripheral blood. The J segment lost 2 bases and the V segment lost 3 bases, leaving 1 base of the junction unmatched. The CDR3 is 13 amino acids. CDR1 and CDR2 from the germline V gene are SQVTM and ANQGSEA.

The sample in question was CD4+ T cells sorted from blood, obtained at week 0. V and J are TRBV29-1 and TRBJ1-2, with TRBD1 matching 9 bases. The source is a human donor with alopecia areata. The CDR3 is CSVDGTGNYGYTF. The CDR3 nucleotides are TGCAGCGTTGACGGGACAGGGAACTATGGCTACACCTTC.